These 15 T cell receptor beta chains share one sample of origin, sequenced in a study of T cell responses to AZD1222 COVID-19 vaccine. Measured with immunoSEQ multiplex PCR; TCRdb has only the in-frame clones, and not every one. The sample shows some 96,000 clones, 85% to 95% of them seen only once. The sample was peripheral blood, taken on day 0 of AZD1222 vaccination. The receptors derive from an adult in good health.

V gene TRBV5-5 combines with J gene TRBJ2-2; the D gene is possibly TRBD2 (6 bases). Germline V CDR1 and CDR2: SGHKS, YYEKEE (reference sequence). The CDR3 totals 14 residues. V lost 4 bases, J lost 2 bases, and 9 bases lay in between. The CDR3 region has the DNA TGTGCCAGCAGCAGGGACTCAAACACCGGGGAGCTGTTTTTT. Its protein product is CASSRDSNTGELFF.

As DNA, the CDR3 is TGTGCCAGCAGCTTATTCGGGACAGGGGGAGGAGAGACCCAGTACTTC. This encodes CASSLFGTGGGETQYF. The chain employs TRBV7-9 and TRBJ2-5; 11 nucleotides agree with TRBD1. The CDR3 runs 16 residues. Germline V lookup: CDR1 SEHNR, CDR2 FQNEAQ (reference sequence). With V trimmed by 2 bases and J by 4 bases, 6 bases remained unmatched.

This clone has only a few counts. The CDR3 DNA is TGTGCCAGCAGCACCCCAGGGAGAGAAGCTTTCTTT. As protein: CASSTPGREAFF. The V call is TRBV7-3, the J call TRBJ1-1; maybe TRBD1 (5 bases). The CDR3 spans 12 residues. The V end was cut by 5 bases, the J end by 8 bases, with 12 bases between. CDR1 SGHTA and CDR2 FQGTGA come from the germline V gene.

The chain carries TRBV24-1 and TRBJ2-1, with 9 bases aligning to TRBD2. The CDR3 is made up of 14 amino acids. With V trimmed by 7 bases and J by 7 bases, 7 bases remained unmatched. CDR1 and CDR2 from the germline V gene are KGHDR and SFDVKD. CDR3 protein: CATRAREGRNEQFF. The CDR3, as DNA: TGTGCCACCAGGGCGCGGGAGGGCCGAAATGAGCAGTTCTTC.

This clone was counted only a few times. V is TRBV5-1 and J is TRBJ2-1, with 8 bases that match TRBD2. Trimming removed 1 base from V and 6 bases from J; junction bases left unmatched: 6. CDR3 length: 15 amino acids. Germline CDR1 and CDR2: SGHRS and YFSETQ. In nucleotides, the CDR3 is TGCGCCAGCAGCTTGAGAGCGGGAGCCACCAATGAGCAGTTCTTC. This sequence encodes CASSLRAGATNEQFF.

This rearrangement joins TRBV19 to TRBJ2-7; TRBD1 is a possible D gene (5 bases). The germline CDR1 and CDR2 sequences are LNHDA and SQIVND (reference sequence). V lost 8 bases, J lost 9 bases, and 26 bases lay in between. The CDR3 loop spans 15 amino acids. The CDR3 loop reads CASSLFVGVQGGQYF. As DNA, the CDR3 is TGTGCCAGTTCTCTTTTCGTAGGGGTTCAGGGCGGGCAGTACTTC.

The V gene is TRBV6-5, the J gene TRBJ2-7; D possibly matches TRBD1 or TRBD2 (6 bases each). The CDR3 consists of 13 residues. Trimming removed 7 bases from V and 0 bases from J, with 10 bases in between. Germline V gene data show CDR1 as MNHEY and CDR2 as SVGAGI. The DNA of the CDR3 is TGTGCCAGCAAGGGGGGCTTCTCCTACGAGCAGTACTTC. It yields the protein CASKGGFSYEQYF.

V usage is TRBV27 and J usage is TRBJ2-2, with D tentatively TRBD1 (6 bases). Deletions cut 6 bases from V and 6 bases from J, with 11 bases between. There are 13 residues in the CDR3. Looked up from germline, CDR1 is MNHEY and CDR2 is SMNVEV (reference sequence). In DNA form, the CDR3 reads TGTGCCAGCAGGCCAGGGGCTCCCGGGGAGCTGTTTTTT. This sequence encodes CASRPGAPGELFF.

The rearrangement links TRBV6-4 to TRBJ2-1; 7 nucleotides match TRBD2. Losses at the gene ends were 4 bases for V and 8 bases for J; bases not matched to a gene: 11. CDR1 is MRHNA, CDR2 SNTAGT, per germline. The CDR3 is 15 residues long. The CDR3 sequence is CASSVRTDSGDEQFF. As DNA, the CDR3 is TGTGCCAGCAGTGTAAGAACCGACAGCGGGGATGAGCAGTTCTTC.

The chain links TRBV27 to TRBJ1-5, with 7 positions matching TRBD1. This CDR3 contains 14 residues. Germline V gives CDR1 MNHEY, CDR2 SMNVEV (reference sequence). V shed 2 bases and J 7 bases; nucleotides not matched to a gene: 5. The CDR3 loop reads CASSLGGGGQPQHF. The CDR3 DNA reads TGTGCCAGCAGTTTAGGGGGAGGGGGCCAGCCCCAGCATTTT.

The chain employs TRBV6-5 and TRBJ2-3, with TRBD2 identical over 7 bases. Germline CDR1 and CDR2: MNHEY and SVGAGI. CDR3 size: 16 residues. The V segment lost 2 bases and the J segment 4 bases; nucleotides outside the gene matches: 9. The CDR3 region is CASSYRRGGSPDTQYF. CDR3 sequence (DNA): TGTGCCAGCAGTTACCGGCGAGGCGGGAGCCCAGATACGCAGTATTTT.

The V call is TRBV30, the J call TRBJ1-5; D is undetermined. The germline V and J ends were trimmed by 1 base and 2 bases, with 12 bases remaining between them. Germline CDR1 is GTSNPN and CDR2 is SVGIG (reference sequence). The CDR3 runs to 15 residues. The CDR3 is CAWSAGSMGNQPQHF. The CDR3 DNA reads TGTGCCTGGAGTGCGGGGTCTATGGGCAATCAGCCCCAGCATTTT. Combining the CDR3 with reference TRBV30 and TRBJ1-5 gives the whole variable domain SQTIHQWPATLVQPVGSPLSLECTVEGTSNPNLYWYRQAAGRGLQLLFYSVGIGQISSEVPQNLSASRPQDRQFILSSKKLLLSDSGFYLCAWSAGSMGNQPQHFGDGTRLSIL.

The chain has TRBV5-1 and TRBJ2-3; 9 bases match TRBD2. The CDR3 is 16 residues long. V lost 4 bases, J lost 2 bases, and 8 bases stayed unmatched. Germline CDR1 reads SGHRS; CDR2 reads YFSETQ. The chain's CDR3 is CASSNKAGGLTDTQYF. DNA of the CDR3: TGCGCCAGCAGCAATAAAGCGGGAGGACTCACAGATACGCAGTATTTT.

The chain recombines TRBV5-6 with TRBJ1-2; tentatively, D is TRBD1 (5 bases). The CDR3 length is 14 residues. The V and J ends lost 4 bases and 4 bases respectively, with 14 bases between them. CDR1 is SGHDT, CDR2 YYEEEE, per germline. CDR3 nucleotides: TGTGCCAGCAGCACCGGACACGAACTCTATGGCTACACCTTC. Translated, it gives CASSTGHELYGYTF.

The chain carries TRBV5-1 and TRBJ1-3; no clear D gene. Germline CDR1 reads SGHRS; CDR2 reads YFSETQ. V shed 2 bases and J shed 4 bases, with 13 bases lying between them. The CDR3 runs 15 residues. CDR3: CASSFGRIMGNTIYF. The CDR3 bases are TGCGCCAGCAGCTTTGGCCGCATTATGGGAAACACCATATATTTT.